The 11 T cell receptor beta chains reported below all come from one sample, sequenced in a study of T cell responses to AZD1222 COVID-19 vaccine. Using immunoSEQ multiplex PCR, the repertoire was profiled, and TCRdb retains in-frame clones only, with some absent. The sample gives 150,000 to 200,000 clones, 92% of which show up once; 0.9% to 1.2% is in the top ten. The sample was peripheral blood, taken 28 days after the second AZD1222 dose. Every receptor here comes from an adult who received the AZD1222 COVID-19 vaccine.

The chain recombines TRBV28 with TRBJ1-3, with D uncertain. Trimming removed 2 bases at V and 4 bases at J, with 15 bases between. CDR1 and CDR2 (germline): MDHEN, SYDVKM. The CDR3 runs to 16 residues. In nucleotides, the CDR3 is TGTGCCAGCAGTTTAGGTGGCGGGCCCCGGGGAAACACCATATATTTT. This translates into CASSLGGGPRGNTIYF.

This CDR3 is CASSIVGSPNYGYTF. CDR3 DNA: TGTGCCAGTAGTATAGTTGGCAGCCCTAACTATGGCTACACCTTC. The V call is TRBV19, the J call TRBJ1-2; D uncertain. Trimming cost V 1 base and J 0 bases, with 9 bases left between them. Per germline, CDR1 LNHDA and CDR2 SQIVND (reference sequence). The length of the CDR3 is 15 residues.

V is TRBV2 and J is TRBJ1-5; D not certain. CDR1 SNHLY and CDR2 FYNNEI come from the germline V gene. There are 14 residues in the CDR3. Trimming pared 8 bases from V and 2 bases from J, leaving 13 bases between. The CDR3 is CASGKSVGNQPQHF. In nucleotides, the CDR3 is TGTGCCAGCGGGAAGAGTGTAGGCAATCAGCCCCAGCATTTT.

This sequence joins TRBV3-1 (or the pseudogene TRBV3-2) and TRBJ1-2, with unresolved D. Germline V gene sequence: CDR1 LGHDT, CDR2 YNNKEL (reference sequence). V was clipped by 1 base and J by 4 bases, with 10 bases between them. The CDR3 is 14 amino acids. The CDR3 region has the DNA TGTGCCAGCAGCCAAGGAAACCGGTTCTATGGCTACACCTTC. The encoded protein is CASSQGNRFYGYTF.

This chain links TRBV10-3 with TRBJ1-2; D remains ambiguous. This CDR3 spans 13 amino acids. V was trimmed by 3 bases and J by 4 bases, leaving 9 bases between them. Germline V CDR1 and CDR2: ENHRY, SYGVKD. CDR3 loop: CAISEDWGYGYTF. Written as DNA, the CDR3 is TGTGCCATCAGTGAAGATTGGGGCTATGGCTACACCTTC.

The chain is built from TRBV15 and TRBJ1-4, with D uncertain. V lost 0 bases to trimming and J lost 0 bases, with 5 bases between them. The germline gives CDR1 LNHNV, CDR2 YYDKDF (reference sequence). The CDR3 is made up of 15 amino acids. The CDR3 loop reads CATSRDRSTNEKLFF. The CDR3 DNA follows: TGTGCCACCAGCAGAGATCGGTCAACTAATGAAAAACTGTTTTTT.

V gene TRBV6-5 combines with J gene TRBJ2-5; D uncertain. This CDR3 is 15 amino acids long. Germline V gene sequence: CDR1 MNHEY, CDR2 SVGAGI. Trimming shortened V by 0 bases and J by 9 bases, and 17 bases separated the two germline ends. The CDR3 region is CASSYSKRRVFAQYF. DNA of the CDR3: TGTGCCAGCAGTTACTCGAAGCGACGGGTCTTCGCCCAGTACTTC.

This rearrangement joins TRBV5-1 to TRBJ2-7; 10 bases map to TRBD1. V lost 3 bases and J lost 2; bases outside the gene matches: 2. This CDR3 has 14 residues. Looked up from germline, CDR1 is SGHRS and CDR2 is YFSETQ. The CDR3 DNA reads TGCGCCAGCAGCTGGGGACAGGGGACCTACGAGCAGTACTTC. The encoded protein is CASSWGQGTYEQYF.

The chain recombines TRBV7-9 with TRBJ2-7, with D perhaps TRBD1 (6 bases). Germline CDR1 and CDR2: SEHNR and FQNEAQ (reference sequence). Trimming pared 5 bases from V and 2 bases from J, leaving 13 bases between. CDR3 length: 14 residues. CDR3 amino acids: CASSPDSYPYEQYF. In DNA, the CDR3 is TGTGCCAGCAGCCCGGACAGCTATCCCTACGAGCAGTACTTC.

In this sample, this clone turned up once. CDR3 in DNA: TGTGCCAGCAGCCGGACAGGGGGCGAGTCACCCCTCCACTTT. It encodes CASSRTGGESPLHF. The V and J genes are TRBV6-5 and TRBJ1-6, with TRBD1 identical over 11 bases. CDR1 and CDR2 from the germline V gene are MNHEY and SVGAGI. The V and J ends lost 6 bases and 10 bases, in that order; junction bases with no gene match: 5. The CDR3 is 14 residues long.

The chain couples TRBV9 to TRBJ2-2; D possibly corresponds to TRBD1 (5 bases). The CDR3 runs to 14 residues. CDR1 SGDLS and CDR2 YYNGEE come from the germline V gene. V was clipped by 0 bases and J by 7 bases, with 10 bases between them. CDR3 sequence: CASSVEGRVGELFF. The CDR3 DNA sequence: TGTGCCAGCAGCGTAGAAGGCAGGGTCGGGGAGCTGTTTTTT.